The clone carrying this T cell receptor (beta chain) was seen a handful of times. Antigen: not known. Vbeta (60) and Jbeta (13) primers were used in the PCR. Method: immunoSEQ multiplex PCR; TCRdb's copy keeps in-frame clones and lacks some. Found here are 130,000 or so clones, more than 60% of them singletons; the top ten hold about 3.5%. The source of the sample is a study of cytomegalovirus exposure and HLA in healthy donors. Study at large: Falling in the Caucasian-associated ancestry cluster were 80% to 90% of some 400 genotyped donors.

The CDR3 is 14 amino acids. The V segment lost 4 bases and the J segment 8 bases; nucleotides outside the gene matches: 10. Germline CDR1 MGHRA, CDR2 YSYEKL. General observations from the study: Rarity marked most TCR sequences, yet some public TCRs occurred in many donors. An analysis that was carried out later associated 15,000 to 20,000 TCR beta sequences with HLA alleles at 0.05 false discovery rate.

The material sequenced was PBMCs. The chain carries TRBV4-1 and TRBJ1-2; TRBD1 matches at 7 bases. This clonotype was obtained from a man aged 35 to 55 in good health and CMV-seronegative. The CDR3 here is CASSRTSTGDGYTF. CDR3 bases: TGCGCCAGCAGCCGAACAAGTACAGGGGACGGCTACACCTTC.